One and the same sample provided the 28 T cell receptor beta chains below, sequenced in a study of blood T cell repertoires in COVID-19. Repertoires were generated with immunoSEQ multiplex PCR, while TCRdb's copy carries only in-frame clones and drops some. The repertoire consists of 150,000 to 200,000 clones, with around 80% occurring once and the leading ten covering 22%. Sample: peripheral blood. The receptors here all came from an elderly woman with acute or convalescent COVID-19.

The chain combines TRBV9 with TRBJ1-5; 7 bases agree with TRBD1. The CDR3 runs to 17 residues. Germline values: CDR1 SGDLS, CDR2 YYNGEE. The ends lost 3 bases at V and 5 bases at J; junction bases unmatched: 14. The CDR3 loop reads CASSATGDSYSYQPQHF. In nucleotides, the CDR3 is TGTGCCAGCAGCGCCACGGGGGACAGTTATAGTTATCAGCCCCAGCATTTT.

The V gene is TRBV7-2, the J gene TRBJ1-6; 9 positions agree with TRBD1. Trimming took 5 bases from V and 9 from J; bases not matched to a gene: 11. CDR1 is SGHTA, CDR2 FQGNSA, per germline. The CDR3 has 16 amino acids. CDR3 nucleotide sequence: TGTGCCAGCAGCATCACAGGGGACAGGGTGGGTTCACCCCTCCACTTT. This translates into CASSITGDRVGSPLHF.

This clone occurred many times. V usage is TRBV27 and J usage is TRBJ1-1, with D possibly TRBD1 on 6 matching bases. This CDR3 has 16 residues. Trimming took 5 bases from V and 0 from J, leaving 16 bases between them. CDR1 is MNHEY, CDR2 SMNVEV, per germline (reference sequence). This CDR3 reads CASSRTGSSVNTEAFF. For the CDR3, the DNA is TGTGCCAGCAGTCGCACAGGGAGTTCGGTGAACACTGAAGCTTTCTTT.

This clone was detected only once. The J gene is TRBJ1-4, the V gene TRBV3-1 (or the pseudogene TRBV3-2); 9 bases align to TRBD1. This CDR3 has 15 residues. The junction had 5 bases not matched to a gene; V was cut back by 2 bases and J by 7 bases. Germline CDR1 reads LGHDT; CDR2 reads YNNKEL (reference sequence). The CDR3 DNA sequence: TGTGCCAGCAGCCAAAGACAGGGGGTAGGTGAAAAACTGTTTTTT. This encodes CASSQRQGVGEKLFF.

CDR3 DNA sequence: TGTGCCAGCAGCTACGGGGCGCCCTCCTACAATGAGCAGTTCTTC. Translating it yields CASSYGAPSYNEQFF. The rearrangement links TRBV6-5 to TRBJ2-1; tentatively, D is TRBD1 or TRBD2 (5 bases each). The CDR3 spans 15 residues. V shed 6 bases and J shed 0 bases, with 12 bases lying between them. Germline V gene data show CDR1 as MNHEY and CDR2 as SVGAGI.

The CDR3: CASTQGGTSSYNEQFF. The CDR3 DNA follows: TGCGCCAGCACTCAAGGGGGTACAAGCTCCTACAATGAGCAGTTCTTC. The chain is built from TRBV5-1 and TRBJ2-1; a weak D match, TRBD1 (6 bases). Trimming pared 6 bases from V and 0 bases from J, leaving 16 bases between. The CDR3 length is 16 residues. Germline values: CDR1 SGHRS, CDR2 YFSETQ.

This rearrangement joins TRBV10-3 to TRBJ1-2; D might be TRBD1 (6 bases). Germline CDR1 is ENHRY and CDR2 is SYGVKD. The CDR3 consists of 14 residues. Trimming pared 5 bases from V and 3 bases from J, leaving 13 bases between. The CDR3 DNA reads as TGTGCCATCAGTAAGAAACAGGGTGACTATGGCTACACCTTC. This gives the protein CAISKKQGDYGYTF.

This clone was counted between two and nine times. V and J are TRBV5-1 and TRBJ2-7, with TRBD2 matching 14 bases. The CDR3 has 17 residues. The germline V gene has CDR1 SGHRS and CDR2 YFSETQ. After removal of 2 bases from V and 6 bases from J, the junction contained 10 bases not matched to a gene. The CDR3 bases are TGCGCCAGCAGCTTTCACCCCGGGACTAGCGGGAGAGGCGAGCAGTACTTC. It codes for CASSFHPGTSGRGEQYF.

This chain uses TRBV5-6 with TRBJ1-2; tentative D call: TRBD1 (5 bases). CDR1 and CDR2 (germline): SGHDT, YYEEEE. The CDR3 covers 14 residues. Trimming took 4 bases from V and 3 from J, leaving 13 bases between them. Here the CDR3 DNA reads TGTGCCAGCAGCCCCCCGTCAGGGCACTATGGCTACACCTTC. This translates into CASSPPSGHYGYTF.

The rearrangement links TRBV14 to TRBJ2-1, with 9 nucleotides matching TRBD1. This CDR3 region has 16 residues. The ends lost 4 bases at V and 3 bases at J; junction bases unmatched: 7. Per germline, CDR1 SGHDN and CDR2 FVKESK. The CDR3 loop is CASSPWGQGVYNEQFF. The CDR3 coding sequence is TGTGCCAGCAGCCCGTGGGGACAGGGAGTCTACAATGAGCAGTTCTTC.

The chain couples TRBV4-2 to TRBJ2-7; the match to TRBD2 covers 7 bases. The J segment lost 0 bases and the V segment lost 1 base, leaving 6 bases of the junction unmatched. Germline lookup yields CDR1 LGHNA and CDR2 YNFKEQ. The CDR3 is 16 amino acids. CDR3 loop: CASSQVDGRSSYEQYF. CDR3 sequence (DNA): TGTGCCAGCAGCCAAGTGGACGGGAGGAGCTCCTACGAGCAGTACTTC.

V is TRBV29-1 and J is TRBJ1-4; tentatively, D is TRBD1 (6 bases). Germline V gives CDR1 SQVTM, CDR2 ANQGSEA. Trimming pared 6 bases from V and 1 base from J, leaving 12 bases between. CDR3 length: 14 residues. As DNA, the CDR3 is TGCAGCGTCCGAAGGGGGGGAACTAATGAAAAACTGTTTTTT. It encodes CSVRRGGTNEKLFF.

CDR3: CASNSGKNRDYEQYF. In nucleotides, the CDR3 is TGCGCCAGCAACTCAGGAAAGAATCGGGACTACGAGCAGTACTTC. The chain uses TRBV5-1 and TRBJ2-7; TRBD2 is a possible D gene (5 bases). Trimming took off 6 bases at V and 3 bases at J, with 19 bases between the two ends. This CDR3 comprises 15 residues. Germline V gene sequence: CDR1 SGHRS, CDR2 YFSETQ.

The rearrangement joins TRBV7-9 to TRBJ1-5; TRBD1 aligns across 11 bases. Germline-derived CDR1 and CDR2 are SEHNR and FQNEAQ (reference sequence). The ends lost 5 bases at V and 7 bases at J; junction bases unmatched: 4. This CDR3 contains 14 residues. CDR3 DNA: TGTGCCAGCAGCGCGGGACAGGGGGGCCAGCCCCAGCATTTT. It specifies CASSAGQGGQPQHF.

J is TRBJ1-2 and V is TRBV5-6; 12 nucleotides align to TRBD1. The CDR3 consists of 15 residues. The junction had 5 bases not matched to a gene; V was cut back by 4 bases and J by 4 bases. Germline lookup yields CDR1 SGHDT and CDR2 YYEEEE. The CDR3 region is CASSEGTGGLYGYTF. CDR3 coding DNA: TGTGCCAGCAGCGAGGGGACAGGGGGCCTCTATGGCTACACCTTC.

This chain links TRBV2 with TRBJ2-1, with 9 bases fitting TRBD2. This CDR3 is 15 amino acids long. V was clipped by 5 bases and J by 2 bases; unmatched bases: 4. Germline CDR1 and CDR2: SNHLY and FYNNEI. The CDR3 DNA sequence: TGTGCCAGCAGTTCCCGCGGGAGGGCCTACAATGAGCAGTTCTTC. Protein: CASSSRGRAYNEQFF.

The genes are TRBV28 and TRBJ2-6, with 10 bases identical to TRBD1. Per the germline V gene, CDR1 is MDHEN and CDR2 is SYDVKM. The CDR3 totals 17 residues. The ends lost 3 bases at V and 8 bases at J; junction bases unmatched: 10. CDR3 nucleotides: TGTGCCAGCAGTTTGGAGCGAACGGGACAGGGGTCCAACGTCCTGACTTTC. Its translation: CASSLERTGQGSNVLTF.

The CDR3 sequence: CASSVAAGGVNTEAFF. CDR3 sequence (DNA): TGTGCCAGCAGCGTAGCCGCAGGGGGAGTCAACACTGAAGCTTTCTTT. The chain carries TRBV9 and TRBJ1-1; TRBD1 agrees at 7 bases. The CDR3 loop spans 16 amino acids. Germline values: CDR1 SGDLS, CDR2 YYNGEE. J was trimmed by 2 bases and V by 0 bases; bases with no gene match: 7.

The chain recombines TRBV2 with TRBJ2-7; maybe TRBD1 (7 bases). The V gene lost 6 bases and the J gene lost 2 bases, with 14 bases spanning the gap. From germline, CDR1 is SNHLY and CDR2 FYNNEI. This CDR3 spans 14 amino acids. This CDR3 reads CASSAGQRTYEQYF. Written as DNA, the CDR3 is TGTGCCAGCAGCGCGGGACAGAGAACCTACGAGCAGTACTTC.

V and J are TRBV11-2 and TRBJ2-3; D possibly corresponds to TRBD2 (5 bases). Germline V lookup: CDR1 SGHAT, CDR2 FQNNGV. Trimming removed 0 bases from V and 3 bases from J, with 19 bases in between. The CDR3 contains 18 residues. This CDR3 is CASSLENGIGRRTDTQYF. Here the CDR3 DNA reads TGTGCCAGCAGCTTAGAGAACGGGATTGGACGGAGGACAGATACGCAGTATTTT.

The chain has TRBV5-6 and TRBJ2-1; the D gene is possibly TRBD2 (5 bases). The CDR3 extends over 17 amino acids. The V gene's germline CDR1 is SGHDT and CDR2 YYEEEE. Trimming shortened V by 0 bases and J by 1 base, and 14 bases separated the two germline ends. In nucleotides, the CDR3 is TGTGCCAGCAGCTTGGCCGGGGTAGCAATATCCTACAATGAGCAGTTCTTC. As protein: CASSLAGVAISYNEQFF.

This clone was seen more than once but under ten times. J is TRBJ1-1 and V is TRBV19, with TRBD1 identical over 9 bases. V dropped 8 bases and J dropped 7; count of bases not matched to a gene: 11. The CDR3 runs to 14 residues. Germline V gene lookup returns CDR1 LNHDA and CDR2 SQIVND (reference sequence). The CDR3 reads CASGTGRGVFEAFF. CDR3 sequence (DNA): TGTGCCAGTGGGACAGGGAGGGGGGTCTTTGAAGCTTTCTTT.

The chain uses TRBV29-1 and TRBJ2-7; 9 bases line up with TRBD1. The CDR3 runs to 12 residues. V lost 6 bases and J lost 3; bases outside the gene matches: 3. Germline CDR1 SQVTM, CDR2 ANQGSEA. As DNA, the CDR3 is TGCAGCGTCCCGGGACAGGGCTACGAGCAGTACTTC. Translation: CSVPGQGYEQYF.

The gene calls are TRBV6-5 and TRBJ1-2, with D perhaps TRBD1 (6 bases). V lost 5 bases and J lost 3, with 13 bases in between. In germline, CDR1 is MNHEY, CDR2 SVGAGI. The CDR3 consists of 14 residues. CDR3: CASSLTGYDYGYTF. The CDR3 DNA follows: TGTGCCAGCAGTCTAACAGGGTATGACTATGGCTACACCTTC.

This chain links TRBV2 with TRBJ2-7; TRBD1 aligns across 9 bases. The germline V gene has CDR1 SNHLY and CDR2 FYNNEI. This CDR3 comprises 15 residues. V gave up 7 bases and J gave up 0 bases; unmatched junction bases: 7. The CDR3 nucleotides read TGTGCCAGCAAATTACAGGGGGCAATCTCCTACGAGCAGTACTTC. Translated, it gives CASKLQGAISYEQYF.

This chain joins TRBV27 and TRBJ1-1, with TRBD1 as a possible D gene (5 bases). From germline, CDR1 is MNHEY and CDR2 SMNVEV (reference sequence). This CDR3 region has 14 residues. The V gene lost 8 bases and the J gene lost 5 bases, with 18 bases spanning the gap. This CDR3 reads CASRPSGVFTEAFF. The CDR3 coding sequence is TGTGCCAGCCGACCTTCGGGGGTTTTTACTGAAGCTTTCTTT.

The V call is TRBV6-5, the J call TRBJ1-1, with D hard to call. Per germline, CDR1 MNHEY and CDR2 SVGAGI. The CDR3 extends over 15 amino acids. Between the trimmed V and J ends, which lost 0 bases and 0 bases, there was a span of 8 bases. The CDR3 DNA reads as TGTGCCAGCAGTTACTCGGGAGTCATGAACACTGAAGCTTTCTTT. Translation: CASSYSGVMNTEAFF.

The CDR3 loop reads CASSMADRGLPFQHF. The DNA of the CDR3 is TGTGCCAGTAGTATGGCGGACAGGGGATTGCCTTTCCAGCATTTT. The rearrangement uses TRBV19 and TRBJ1-5; 9 positions agree with TRBD1. Germline trimming cut 3 bases from V and 12 bases from J; bases unmatched to any gene: 12. The CDR3 consists of 15 residues. Germline V gene data show CDR1 as LNHDA and CDR2 as SQIVND (reference sequence).